The 19 T cell receptor beta chains listed next were all sequenced from one sample in a study of Ad26.COV2.S vaccination and SARS-CoV-2 variants (dated by TCRdb to about 2021). Sample treatment or condition, as interpreted from the label and publication: 15 to 20 received Ad26.COV2.S at low or high dose, single or two shots; a few received placebo; per-sample allocation not given. Repertoires of vaccine and placebo recipients were sequenced from samples collected on day 63 after the first injection. Libraries were built with the immunoSEQ multiplex PCR assay. TCRdb stores this immuneACCESS table with in-frame sequences only. Part of the clones is absent; in the studies checked, under half of the shortfall reflects unresolved V genes, and no reason is known for the rest. Recorded for this sample are over 450,000 clones; 80% to 90% of them occurred a single time. 1.5% to 2% of the sample is taken by the ten largest.

Sequencing was performed on peripheral blood, taken in a trial of Ad26.COV2.S vaccine versus placebo. The receptor source for this set is a person aged 18-65 years who received the Ad26.COV2.S COVID-19 vaccine or a placebo.

This chain joins TRBV19 and TRBJ1-2, with D perhaps matching TRBD1 (5 bases). Germline V lookup: CDR1 LNHDA, CDR2 SQIVND (reference sequence). Between the trimmed V and J ends, which lost 6 bases and 5 bases, there was a span of 22 bases. CDR3 size: 16 residues. The CDR3 here is CASSITGTALKYGYTF. The CDR3, as DNA: TGTGCCAGTAGCATTACTGGGACCGCCCTAAAGTATGGCTACACCTTC. The full variable domain, rest sourced from reference TRBV19 and TRBJ1-2, is DGGITQSPKYLFRKEGQNVTLSCEQNLNHDAMYWYRQDPGQGLRLIYYSQIVNDFQKGDIAEGYSVSREKKESFPLTVTSAQKNPTAFYLCASSITGTALKYGYTFGSGTRLTVV.

The chain is built from TRBV27 and TRBJ1-5; possible D gene TRBD1, 6 bases. The V gene lost 3 bases and the J gene lost 3 bases, with 12 bases spanning the gap. This CDR3 spans 15 amino acids. Germline values: CDR1 MNHEY, CDR2 SMNVEV (reference sequence). The CDR3 protein is CASSFGGAHNQPQHF. The CDR3 nucleotides are TGTGCCAGCAGTTTTGGGGGGGCCCACAATCAGCCCCAGCATTTT.

Comment on this clone: The sample contains more than one DNA sequence encoding this CDR3. The chain links TRBV12-3 or TRBV12-4 to TRBJ1-2; D is undetermined. This CDR3 has 11 residues. Trimming removed 6 bases from V and 2 bases from J, with 4 bases in between. The CDR3 loop is CASSRNYGYTF. In nucleotides, the CDR3 is TGTGCCAGCAGCAGAAACTATGGCTACACCTTC.

This chain connects TRBV7-3 to TRBJ2-3; 7 bases agree with TRBD1. Germline V lookup: CDR1 SGHTA, CDR2 FQGTGA. The CDR3 has 14 amino acids. V was pared by 5 bases and J by 5 bases, with 7 bases of the junction left unmatched. This CDR3 is CASSLGGFGDTQYF. CDR3 coding DNA: TGTGCCAGCAGCCTAGGGGGCTTTGGAGATACGCAGTATTTT.

Remarks on this clone: The sample contains more than one DNA sequence encoding this CDR3. The chain carries TRBV18 and TRBJ2-5; D unclear. V lost 3 bases, J lost 4 bases, and 9 bases lay in between. In germline, CDR1 is KGHSH, CDR2 LQKENI. The CDR3 spans 13 residues. The CDR3 nucleotides are TGTGCCAGCTCACCTGGAGTGGCAGAGACCCAGTACTTC. Translated, it gives CASSPGVAETQYF.

The rearrangement joins TRBV27 to TRBJ2-1; TRBD2 matches 9 bases. Germline V gene sequence: CDR1 MNHEY, CDR2 SMNVEV (reference sequence). V shed 5 bases, J shed 3 bases, and the junction held 8 bases outside the gene matches. The length of the CDR3 is 16 residues. The CDR3 loop is CASSGRLAENYNEQFF. The CDR3 DNA follows: TGTGCCAGCAGTGGCAGACTAGCGGAGAACTACAATGAGCAGTTCTTC.

The chain couples TRBV11-3 to TRBJ2-1, with a weak D call TRBD1 (5 bases). The CDR3 extends over 14 amino acids. CDR1 SGHNT and CDR2 YENEEA come from the germline V gene. The germline V and J ends were trimmed by 5 bases and 4 bases, with 12 bases remaining between them. CDR3 coding DNA: TGTGCCAGCAGCCGCAGGGATGAGTACAATGAGCAGTTCTTC. It yields the protein CASSRRDEYNEQFF.

The J gene is TRBJ1-5, the V gene TRBV19; D unresolved. Trimming removed 3 bases from V and 0 bases from J, with 9 bases in between. The CDR3 has 15 amino acids. Germline V gene lookup returns CDR1 LNHDA and CDR2 SQIVND (reference sequence). The CDR3 reads CASSIIVFSNQPQHF. In DNA, the CDR3 is TGTGCCAGTAGTATCATTGTCTTTAGCAATCAGCCCCAGCATTTT.

The J gene is TRBJ1-2, the V gene TRBV7-9; D gene ambiguous. CDR3 length equals 12 residues. The V gene lost 3 bases and the J gene lost 4 bases, with 6 bases spanning the gap. Germline V gives CDR1 SEHNR, CDR2 FQNEAQ (reference sequence). The CDR3 is CASSFIRYGYTF. DNA for the CDR3: TGTGCCAGCAGCTTTATCCGCTATGGCTACACCTTC.

The genes are TRBV18 and TRBJ2-7; tentatively, D is TRBD2 (7 bases). Deletions cut 4 bases from V and 3 bases from J, with 16 bases between. Germline lookup yields CDR1 KGHSH and CDR2 LQKENI. The CDR3 consists of 15 residues. The CDR3 bases are TGTGCCAGCTCACGGGGAGGACTAGGGGGCTACGAGCAGTACTTC. It yields the protein CASSRGGLGGYEQYF. The variable domain in full, completed from reference TRBV18 and TRBJ2-7, reads NAGVMQNPRHLVRRRGQEARLRCSPMKGHSHVYWYRQLPEEGLKFMVYLQKENIIDESGMPKERFSAEFPKEGPSILRIQQVVRGDSAAYFCASSRGGLGGYEQYFGPGTRLTVT.

V usage is TRBV24-1 and J usage is TRBJ2-7, with a possible D match to TRBD1 (6 bases). Germline V gene data show CDR1 as KGHDR and CDR2 as SFDVKD. The CDR3 extends over 14 amino acids. Trimming left V 7 bases short and J 2 bases short, with 14 bases between. The CDR3 DNA follows: TGTGCCACCAGGAAAAGACAGGCCGCCTACGAGCAGTACTTC. Translated, it gives CATRKRQAAYEQYF.

This clone has a single count. CDR3 nucleotide sequence: TGTGCCAGCAGCTTAGCGGTGAGGGGGGCGGGTGAGCAGTTCTTC. It yields the protein CASSLAVRGAGEQFF. The chain recombines TRBV7-9 with TRBJ2-1; D might be TRBD1 or TRBD2, each matching 6 bases. The CDR3 is 15 residues long. The germline V gene encodes CDR1 SEHNR and CDR2 FQNEAQ (reference sequence). V gave up 0 bases and J gave up 9 bases, with 15 bases separating them.

In this sample, this clone turned up once. The V and J genes are TRBV9 and TRBJ2-2; perhaps TRBD2 as D (5 bases). CDR1 is SGDLS and CDR2 is YYNGEE in the germline V gene. The CDR3 totals 15 residues. V lost 0 bases and J lost 6, with 12 bases in between. In DNA form, the CDR3 reads TGTGCCAGCAGCGTAGAAAGTTGGGGAGCCGGGGAGCTGTTTTTT. Amino acid sequence: CASSVESWGAGELFF.

The V and J genes are TRBV24-1 and TRBJ2-7; 9 bases are shared with TRBD1. Germline assignment: CDR1 KGHDR and CDR2 SFDVKD. Trimming removed 4 bases from V and 3 bases from J; junction bases left unmatched: 0. The CDR3 has 13 residues. Here the CDR3 reads CATSEGQGYEQYF. CDR3 coding DNA: TGTGCCACCAGTGAGGGACAGGGCTACGAGCAGTACTTC.

The table lists this clone with a count of one. CDR3 residues: CASRLGPNTGELFF. DNA of the CDR3: TGTGCCAGTAGACTGGGACCGAACACCGGGGAGCTGTTTTTT. This rearrangement joins TRBV19 to TRBJ2-2; D may be TRBD1 or TRBD2 (5 bases each). The V end lost 6 bases, the J end lost 0 bases, and 8 bases lay between the germline ends. Germline V gives CDR1 LNHDA, CDR2 SQIVND (reference sequence). This CDR3 comprises 14 residues.

The chain is built from TRBV4-3 and TRBJ2-3; D ambiguous. Germline CDR1 LGHNA, CDR2 YSLEER. This CDR3 has 14 residues. Trimming pared 2 bases from V and 6 bases from J, leaving 12 bases between. In DNA form, the CDR3 reads TGCGCCAGCAGCCAAAGGTCTCTCGTGGATACGCAGTATTTT. Translation: CASSQRSLVDTQYF.

Here the CDR3 reads CASSVSSGNEQFF. CDR3 sequence (DNA): TGTGCCAGCAGCGTAAGTTCCGGCAATGAGCAGTTCTTC. The chain uses TRBV9 and TRBJ2-1; D is undetermined. V lost 1 base and J 6 bases, leaving 8 bases between the germline ends. Per germline, CDR1 SGDLS and CDR2 YYNGEE. The CDR3 is 13 amino acids.

The V call is TRBV28, the J call TRBJ2-7; 7 nucleotides line up with TRBD2. The CDR3 extends over 14 amino acids. Germline-derived CDR1 and CDR2 are MDHEN and SYDVKM. The V and J ends lost 6 bases and 0 bases, in that order; junction bases with no gene match: 5. Here the CDR3 DNA reads TGTGCCAGCAGCCCTGGGGGGGGCTCCTACGAGCAGTACTTC. The encoded protein is CASSPGGGSYEQYF.

This sequence joins TRBV28 and TRBJ1-2, with D possibly being TRBD1 (5 bases). The CDR3 covers 14 residues. Germline CDR1 is MDHEN and CDR2 is SYDVKM. The V end was cut by 3 bases, the J end by 4 bases, with 12 bases between. CDR3 DNA: TGTGCCAGCAGTTTCGGCCAGGGAGGCTATGGCTACACCTTC. It codes for CASSFGQGGYGYTF.